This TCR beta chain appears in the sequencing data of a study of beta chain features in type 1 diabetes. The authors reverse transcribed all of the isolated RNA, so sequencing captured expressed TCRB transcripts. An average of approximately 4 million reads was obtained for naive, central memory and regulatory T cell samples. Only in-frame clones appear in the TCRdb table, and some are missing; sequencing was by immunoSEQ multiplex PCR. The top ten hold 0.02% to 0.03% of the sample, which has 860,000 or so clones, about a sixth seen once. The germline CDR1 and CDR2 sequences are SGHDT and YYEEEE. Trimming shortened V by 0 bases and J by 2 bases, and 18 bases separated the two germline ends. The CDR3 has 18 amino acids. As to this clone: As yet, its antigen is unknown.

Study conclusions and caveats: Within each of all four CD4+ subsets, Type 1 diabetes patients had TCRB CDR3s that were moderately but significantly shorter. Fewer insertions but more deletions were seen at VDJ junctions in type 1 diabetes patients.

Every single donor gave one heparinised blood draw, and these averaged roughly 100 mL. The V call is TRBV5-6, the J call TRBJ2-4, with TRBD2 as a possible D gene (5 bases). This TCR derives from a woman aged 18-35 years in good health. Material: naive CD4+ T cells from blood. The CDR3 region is CASSLVSGSLVTKNIQYF. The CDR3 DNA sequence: TGTGCCAGCAGCTTGGTCAGCGGCAGCTTGGTAACCAAAAACATTCAGTACTTC.